Listed below are T cell receptor beta chains from one sample, sequenced in a study of T cells in Graves' hyperthyroidism and ophthalmopathy. TCRdb processed the multiplex PCR reads anew with MiXCR; each CDR3 protein has one entry. The profile shows a few hundred thousand distinct CDR3 sequences, around 21% of them singletons. Input material: blood. These TCRs come from a man aged 18 to 35 with Graves' hyperthyroidism. CDR3s include the opening cysteine and the closing phenylalanine or tryptophan. The order of the fields is D gene, clone size, J gene, V gene, CDR3 DNA, CDR3 protein. The D gene is left open where the match is weak. Some rows mark clone size as missing; the rest say once, few, many or name a class of expanded clone.

D: -; size: -; J: TRBJ2-7; V: TRBV12-3/TRBV12-4; DNA: TGTGCCAGCAGCCAGACACAGCTCTCCTACGAGCAGTACTTC; CDR3: CASSQTQLSYEQYF
D: -; size: many; J: TRBJ1-5; V: TRBV12-3/TRBV12-4; DNA: TGTGCCAGCAGCCTCCCGACCGCTAGCAATCAGCCCCAGCATTTT; CDR3: CASSLPTASNQPQHF
D: TRBD2; size: many; J: TRBJ2-7; V: TRBV6-2/TRBV6-3; DNA: TGTGCCAGCAGTTACTCAAATTCCGGGACTAGCGGCCCCTACGAGCAGTACTTC; CDR3: CASSYSNSGTSGPYEQYF
D: -; size: many; J: TRBJ2-7; V: TRBV5-1; DNA: TGCGCCAGCAGACCTACAGGGACCTACGAGCAGTACTTC; CDR3: CASRPTGTYEQYF
D: TRBD1; size: many; J: TRBJ2-7; V: TRBV2; DNA: TGTGCCAGCACCCGGGACAGGGGGATTAACGAGCAGTACTTC; CDR3: CASTRDRGINEQYF
D: -; size: many; J: TRBJ1-2; V: TRBV5-1; DNA: TGCGCCAGCAGCCCTGGATTCGCGGAAAGCTACACCTTC; CDR3: CASSPGFAESYTF
D: -; size: many; J: TRBJ2-5; V: TRBV11-3; DNA: TGTGCCAGCAGAGGTCCACAAGAGACCCAGTACTTC; CDR3: CASRGPQETQYF
D: -; size: -; J: TRBJ1-6; V: TRBV12-3/TRBV12-4; DNA: TGTGCCAGCAGACTTAGGATTAATTCACCCCTCCACTTT; CDR3: CASRLRINSPLHF
D: -; size: many; J: TRBJ1-2; V: TRBV27; DNA: TGTGCCAGCAGTCCTACGCTGGGACTCTATGGCTACACCTTC; CDR3: CASSPTLGLYGYTF
D: -; size: many; J: TRBJ1-1; V: TRBV2; DNA: TGTGCCAGCAGTGGATTAACGACTGAAGCTTTCTTT; CDR3: CASSGLTTEAFF
D: TRBD1; size: medium-sized; J: TRBJ1-1; V: TRBV27; DNA: TGTGCCAGCAGTCCGGGACAGTTCTACACTGAAGCTTTCTTT; CDR3: CASSPGQFYTEAFF
D: TRBD1; size: few; J: TRBJ1-5; V: TRBV15; DNA: TGTGCCACCAGCAGACCCGGACAGGGTCAAATCGAGCCATCCAATCAGCCCCAGCATTTT; CDR3: CATSRPGQGQIEPSNQPQHF
D: TRBD1; size: many; J: TRBJ1-2; V: TRBV7-2; DNA: TGTGCCAGCAGCCTAGCCTCTTGGACAGGATCGTATGGCTACACCTTC; CDR3: CASSLASWTGSYGYTF
D: TRBD1; size: many; J: TRBJ1-5; V: TRBV6-1; DNA: TGTGCCAGCAGTCAGACAGGGGCGATCGGGCCCCAGCATTTT; CDR3: CASSQTGAIGPQHF
D: TRBD1; size: many; J: TRBJ2-2; V: TRBV7-8; DNA: TGTGCCAGCAGCCCCGAAACAGGGGTGAACACCGGGGAGCTGTTTTTT; CDR3: CASSPETGVNTGELFF
D: -; size: many; J: TRBJ2-7; V: TRBV12-3/TRBV12-4; DNA: TGTGCCAGCAGCCCCGCAGGGACCGAGCAGTACTTC; CDR3: CASSPAGTEQYF
D: -; size: few; J: TRBJ2-5; V: TRBV12-3/TRBV12-4; DNA: TGTGCCAGCACCCCTTACCGGGGCCAAGAGACCCAGTACTTC; CDR3: CASTPYRGQETQYF
D: TRBD1; size: many; J: TRBJ1-5; V: TRBV19; DNA: TGTGCCAGTAGTATCGGACAGGGTCTCAATCAGCCCCAGCATTTT; CDR3: CASSIGQGLNQPQHF
D: -; size: many; J: TRBJ2-7; V: TRBV2; DNA: TGTGCCAGTCTCAGGTCGAGAGGGGAGCAGTACTTC; CDR3: CASLRSRGEQYF
D: -; size: many; J: TRBJ1-5; V: TRBV19; DNA: TGTGCCAGTAGTATAGATTCCTTTAGCAGCAATCAGCCCCAGCATTTT; CDR3: CASSIDSFSSNQPQHF
D: -; size: -; J: TRBJ2-7; V: TRBV2; DNA: TGTGCCAGCAGCCCCGCCGTCTACGAGCAGTACTTC; CDR3: CASSPAVYEQYF
D: -; size: -; J: TRBJ2-5; V: TRBV28; DNA: TGTGCCAGCAGTCTCGGGGCGGCCTGGGAGACCGAGTACTTC; CDR3: CASSLGAAWETEYF
D: TRBD2; size: many; J: TRBJ2-7; V: TRBV27; DNA: TGTGCCAGCAGTTTTCAGGGGATTAGCGGGGGCCCTAGCTCCCACGAGCAGTACTTC; CDR3: CASSFQGISGGPSSHEQYF
D: -; size: many; J: TRBJ2-2; V: TRBV2; DNA: TGTGCCAGCAGTGCGGACGGTAACACCGGGGAGCTGTTTTTT; CDR3: CASSADGNTGELFF
D: -; size: -; J: TRBJ1-3; V: TRBV2; DNA: TGTGCCACCTCCCCAAAGGGGAGCCGAAACACCATATATTTT; CDR3: CATSPKGSRNTIYF
D: TRBD1; size: many; J: TRBJ1-1; V: TRBV19; DNA: TGTGCCACCACTAGGGGGACAGGGGGAAACACTGAAGCTTTCTTT; CDR3: CATTRGTGGNTEAFF
D: -; size: -; J: TRBJ2-7; V: TRBV11-2; DNA: TGTGCCAGCAGCGAGGCTAGCAGCTACGAGCAGTGCTTC; CDR3: CASSEASSYEQCF
D: -; size: many; J: TRBJ1-5; V: TRBV7-8; DNA: TGTGCCAGCAGCCGACTTCCGGGACAAAGCAATCAGCCCCAGCATTTT; CDR3: CASSRLPGQSNQPQHF
D: -; size: many; J: TRBJ2-7; V: TRBV28; DNA: TGTGCCAGCAGTTTAGGGGGTATCGACGAGCAGTACTTC; CDR3: CASSLGGIDEQYF
D: -; size: -; J: TRBJ1-2; V: TRBV2; DNA: TGTGCCAGCCTCTCTTTCTTGGGGGCATATGGCTACACCTTC; CDR3: CASLSFLGAYGYTF
D: -; size: -; J: TRBJ2-7; V: TRBV28; DNA: TGTGCCAGCAGAGGCCCTCAGGGGCCCTGGTGGGAGCAGTACTTC; CDR3: CASRGPQGPWWEQYF
D: TRBD1; size: -; J: TRBJ2-7; V: TRBV19; DNA: TGTGCCAGTAGTCCAGGGACAGGGCCCCTCTACGAGCAGTACTTC; CDR3: CASSPGTGPLYEQYF
D: TRBD1; size: -; J: TRBJ2-1; V: TRBV6-5; DNA: TGTGCCAGCAGTTTCTTACAGGGACAGGGCTACAATGAGCAGTTCTTC; CDR3: CASSFLQGQGYNEQFF
D: -; size: many; J: TRBJ1-2; V: TRBV6-1; DNA: TGTGCCAGCAGTGAAGGTTATCCGTTAGGGGCCTATGGCTACACCTTC; CDR3: CASSEGYPLGAYGYTF
D: TRBD2; size: many; J: TRBJ2-7; V: TRBV13; DNA: TGTGCCAGCAGCCCGGGGGGGCGAGGAAACGAGCAGTACTTC; CDR3: CASSPGGRGNEQYF
D: -; size: many; J: TRBJ1-2; V: TRBV12-3/TRBV12-4; DNA: TGTGCCAGCAGTTTTTCAGGCCACCTTCTCCCTAACTATGGCTACACCTTC; CDR3: CASSFSGHLLPNYGYTF
D: -; size: -; J: TRBJ1-3; V: TRBV28; DNA: TGTGCCAGCAGTTCCGTTGCTCTGTCTGGAAACACCATATATTTT; CDR3: CASSSVALSGNTIYF
D: TRBD1; size: many; J: TRBJ1-1; V: TRBV27; DNA: TGTGCCAGCAGTGCCACCCTCAGGGGGCGCGGTAGCACTGAAGCTTTCTTT; CDR3: CASSATLRGRGSTEAFF
D: -; size: many; J: TRBJ1-5; V: TRBV15; DNA: TGTGCCACCAGCAGAGATTTAGCGAATCAGCCCCAGCATTTT; CDR3: CATSRDLANQPQHF
D: -; size: many; J: TRBJ2-5; V: TRBV4-1; DNA: TGCGCCAGCAGCCAAGTAATGGTAGTCGAGACCCAGTACTTC; CDR3: CASSQVMVVETQYF
D: -; size: many; J: TRBJ1-5; V: TRBV27; DNA: TGTGCCAGCAGTTTTCGGGTAGGGTATCAGCCCCAGCATTTT; CDR3: CASSFRVGYQPQHF
D: -; size: many; J: TRBJ2-5; V: TRBV6-1; DNA: TGTGCCAGCAGTAAACCACAGGGAGAAGAGACCCAGTACTTC; CDR3: CASSKPQGEETQYF
D: -; size: -; J: TRBJ1-2; V: TRBV4-1; DNA: TGCGCCAGCAGCCAGGTTCGGACAGCCATTATCTATGGCTACACCTTC; CDR3: CASSQVRTAIIYGYTF
D: -; size: few; J: TRBJ1-1; V: TRBV29-1; DNA: TGCAGCGCTGGAAAAGGCGCATTTGAAGCTTTCTTT; CDR3: CSAGKGAFEAFF
D: -; size: many; J: TRBJ1-1; V: TRBV11-2; DNA: TGTGCCAGCAGCTCCAGGGGAGAGACTGAAGCTTTCTTT; CDR3: CASSSRGETEAFF
D: TRBD1; size: many; J: TRBJ1-1; V: TRBV6-1; DNA: TGTGCCAGCAGTGAAACAAGGGCTGAGGACAGGGGTGAAGCTTTCTTT; CDR3: CASSETRAEDRGEAFF
D: -; size: many; J: TRBJ2-5; V: TRBV20-1; DNA: TGCAGTGCTCCTTCAGTGGGGGAGACCCAGTACTTC; CDR3: CSAPSVGETQYF
D: -; size: many; J: TRBJ2-7; V: TRBV7-8; DNA: TGTGCCAGCAGCTTAGCAGCGGGTGCCCTACTTGCCTACGAGCAGTACTTC; CDR3: CASSLAAGALLAYEQYF
D: -; size: few; J: TRBJ1-2; V: TRBV4-1; DNA: TGCGCCAGCAGCCCTCCTCGGACAGCAAACTATGGCTACACCTTC; CDR3: CASSPPRTANYGYTF
D: -; size: -; J: TRBJ1-1; V: TRBV12-5; DNA: TGTGCTAGTGGTTTGGTACTAGGACAACGAAGGAGGGCTTTCTTT; CDR3: CASGLVLGQRRRAFF
D: TRBD1; size: -; J: TRBJ1-5; V: TRBV28; DNA: TGTGCCAGCAGTATCGGGACAGGGGAGGAGCAGCCCCAGCATTTT; CDR3: CASSIGTGEEQPQHF
D: -; size: -; J: TRBJ1-2; V: TRBV20-1; DNA: TGCAGTGCGGGGGCGGCAGGCAGCTACACCTTC; CDR3: CSAGAAGSYTF